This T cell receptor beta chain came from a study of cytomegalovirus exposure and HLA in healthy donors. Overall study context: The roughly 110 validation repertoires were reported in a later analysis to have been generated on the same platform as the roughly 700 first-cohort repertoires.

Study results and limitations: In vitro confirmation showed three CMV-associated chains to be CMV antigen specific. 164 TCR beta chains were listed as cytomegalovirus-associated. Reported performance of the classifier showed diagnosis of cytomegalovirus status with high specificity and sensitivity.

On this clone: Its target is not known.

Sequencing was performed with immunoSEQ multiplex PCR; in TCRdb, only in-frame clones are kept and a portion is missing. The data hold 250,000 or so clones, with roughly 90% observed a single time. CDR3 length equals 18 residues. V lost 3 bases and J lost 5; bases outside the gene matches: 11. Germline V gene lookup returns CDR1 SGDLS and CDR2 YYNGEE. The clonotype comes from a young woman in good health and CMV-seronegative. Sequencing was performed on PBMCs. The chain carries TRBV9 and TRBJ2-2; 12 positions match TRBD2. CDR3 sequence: CASSDRLAGGPRTGELFF. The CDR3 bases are TGTGCCAGCAGCGACCGCCTAGCGGGGGGGCCCCGGACCGGGGAGCTGTTTTTT. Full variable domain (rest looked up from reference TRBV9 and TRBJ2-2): DSGVTQTPKHLITATGQRVTLRCSPRSGDLSVYWYQQSLDQGLQFLIQYYNGEERAKGNILERFSAQQFPDLHSELNLSSLELGDSALYFCASSDRLAGGPRTGELFFGEGSRLTVL.